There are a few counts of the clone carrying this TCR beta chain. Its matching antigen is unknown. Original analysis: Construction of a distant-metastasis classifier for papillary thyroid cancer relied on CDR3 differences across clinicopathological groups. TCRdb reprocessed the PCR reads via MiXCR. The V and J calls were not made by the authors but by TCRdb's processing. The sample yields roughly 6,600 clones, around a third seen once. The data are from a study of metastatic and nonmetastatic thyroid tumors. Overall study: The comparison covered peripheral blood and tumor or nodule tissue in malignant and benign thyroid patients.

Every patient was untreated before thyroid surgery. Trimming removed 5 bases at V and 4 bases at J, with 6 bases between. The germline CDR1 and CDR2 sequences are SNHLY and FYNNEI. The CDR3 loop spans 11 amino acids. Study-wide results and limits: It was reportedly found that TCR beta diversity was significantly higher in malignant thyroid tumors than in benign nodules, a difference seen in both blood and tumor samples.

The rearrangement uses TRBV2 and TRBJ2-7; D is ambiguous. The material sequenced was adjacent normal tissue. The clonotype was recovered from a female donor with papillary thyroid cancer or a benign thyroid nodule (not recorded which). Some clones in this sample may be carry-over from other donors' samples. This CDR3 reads CASSRNYEQYF. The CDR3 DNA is TGTGCCAGCAGTCGAAATTACGAGCAGTACTTC.